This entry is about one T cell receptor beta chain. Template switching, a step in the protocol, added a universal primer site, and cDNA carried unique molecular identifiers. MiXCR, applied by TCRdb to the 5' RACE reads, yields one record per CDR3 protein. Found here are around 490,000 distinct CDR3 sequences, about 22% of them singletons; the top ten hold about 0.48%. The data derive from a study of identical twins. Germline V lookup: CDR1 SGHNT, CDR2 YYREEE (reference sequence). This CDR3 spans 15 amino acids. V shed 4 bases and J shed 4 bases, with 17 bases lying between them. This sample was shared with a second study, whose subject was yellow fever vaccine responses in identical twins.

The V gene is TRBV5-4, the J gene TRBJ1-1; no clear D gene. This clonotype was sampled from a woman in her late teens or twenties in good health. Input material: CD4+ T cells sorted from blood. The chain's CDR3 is CASSRGGGESTEAFF. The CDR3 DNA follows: TGTGCCAGCAGCCGGGGAGGCGGGGAAAGCACTGAAGCTTTCTTT. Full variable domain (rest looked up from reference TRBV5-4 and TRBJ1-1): ETGVTQSPTHLIKTRGQQVTLRCSSQSGHNTVSWYQQALGQGPQFIFQYYREEENGRGNFPPRFSGLQFPNYSSELNVNALELDDSALYLCASSRGGGESTEAFFGQGTRLTVV.